The entry that follows covers one T cell receptor beta chain sequence. Its antigen is still unknown. Per-base quality was not reported, and no clone a single base away is much larger than it. Its CDR3 holds 16 amino acids, cysteine through phenylalanine. Only the CDR3 part of the read is kept: 48 bases, read in frame from the first base. V and J are trimmed by 3 bases and 2 bases, and the gene matches miss 4 bases of the junction. CDR1 is given as SGHRS and CDR2 as YFSETQ, both from the germline V gene. The CDR3 regions of human TCRbeta chains were analyzed by immunosequencing. Under the source paper's analysis protocol: TCRs in the repertoires were matched against a reference library of SARS-CoV-2-specific TCRs that had been generated with the MIRA antigen-specificity platform. Breadth meant the fraction of unique TCRs that were SARS-CoV-2-associated, whereas depth meant the fraction of total T cells that were SARS-CoV-2-associated. Using the MIRA data, each spike-specific TCR was assigned both to the spike region to which the TCR was reactive and to a CD4 or CD8 class. Log10-transformed breadth and depth values were compared by one-way ANOVA with Sidak's multiple comparisons tests. Sourced from immuneACCESS, this table was stored by TCRdb with only in-frame sequences that have V and J called. A share of the clones is absent; for the studies checked, an unresolved V gene accounts for under half, and the remainder has no known explanation. The V and J calls and the clone size are those of that table, but D and trimming were determined from the DNA. The table for this sample lists fewer than 200,000 clones; roughly 92% of them were counted only once. The ten largest clones take up over 1.5% of the sample.

The data stem from a study of T cell responses to AZD1222 COVID-19 vaccine (dated by TCRdb to the early 2020s). In terms of the full investigation: A total of 233 trial participants underwent TCR sequencing, of whom about 200 had received two doses of AZD1222 and 26 had received two doses of the MenACWY control vaccine. Enrollment into the trials was organized by age into subgroups of 18-55, 56-69 and 70-plus years, and those subgroups contained roughly 150, 30 and 60 TCR-sequenced participants, respectively. Broad study findings and their caveats: In the small 56-69-year group, the increase in depth fell short of significance, most likely because of low power. Conclusions about previously exposed vaccinees were limited because only a handful of AZD1222 recipients were SARS-CoV-2 seropositive at baseline. Participants were mostly white British, with more females than males. The authors suggested clonal diversity may have been underestimated. Because no day 14 peak-response samples were available, the repertoires could be characterized only after the peak T cell response. Spike-specific TCR breadth and depth rose significantly after two AZD1222 doses compared with day 0 and with MenACWY recipients. The whole spike protein was spanned by vaccine-associated CD4 TCRs, and dominant responses were seen in regions 160-218 and 743-854. Reportedly, close to half of the unique spike-specific TCRs recognized epitopes lying outside the regions that are mutated in the B.1.351 and B.1.1.7 variants.

The time point label corresponds to: about 28 days (+/-7) after the second vaccine dose. AZD1222 recipients given second doses at about 4 weeks or at about 12 weeks were pooled, since spike-specific TCR depth and breadth were not found to differ between the two schedules. Vaccinee samples were obtained from the UK trials COV001 and COV002, which included a single-blind randomized controlled phase 2/3 trial of AZD1222 (ChAdOx1 nCoV-19) in healthy adults. For TCRbeta chain sequencing, PBMC samples from trial participants were taken at day 0 and at day 28 after the second dose. Sequences were derived from peripheral blood, sampled 28 days after the second AZD1222 dose. Recombination linked TRBV5-1 to TRBJ1-6; a stretch of 8 junction bases matches TRBD1. The clonotype was recovered from an adult who received the AZD1222 COVID-19 vaccine. The CDR3 region has the sequence CASSYQGAPYNSPLHF. The sequenced DNA: TGCGCCAGCAGCTATCAGGGGGCCCCCTATAATTCACCCCTCCACTTT.